This T cell receptor beta chain appears in the sequencing data of a study of technical replicates of blood from a handful of donors. This CDR3 spans 16 amino acids. V gave up 0 bases and J gave up 4 bases, with 15 bases separating them. Germline CDR1 reads MGHRA; CDR2 reads YSYEKL. TCRdb keeps only in-frame clones here, not all; method: immunoSEQ multiplex PCR. The sample carries tens of thousands of clones, roughly 90% recorded once. This sequence joins TRBV4-1 and TRBJ1-2; D is perhaps TRBD1 (6 bases). Sequenced input: PBMCs. This sequence was found in a human donor in good health. Some clones in this sample may be carry-over from other donors' samples. The CDR3 here is CASSQEGSGVAYGYTF. CDR3 coding DNA: TGCGCCAGCAGCCAAGAAGGTTCAGGGGTCGCCTATGGCTACACCTTC.